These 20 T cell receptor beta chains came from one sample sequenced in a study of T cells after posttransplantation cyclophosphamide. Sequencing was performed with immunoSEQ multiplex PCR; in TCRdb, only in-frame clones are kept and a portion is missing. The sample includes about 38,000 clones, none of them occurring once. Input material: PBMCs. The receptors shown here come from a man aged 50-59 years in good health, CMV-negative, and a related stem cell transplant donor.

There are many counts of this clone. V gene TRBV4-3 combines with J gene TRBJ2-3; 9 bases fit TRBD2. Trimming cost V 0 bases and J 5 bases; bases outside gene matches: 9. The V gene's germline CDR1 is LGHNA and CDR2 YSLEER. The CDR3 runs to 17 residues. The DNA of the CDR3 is TGCGCCAGCAGCCAAGATTCGGCGGGGGGGCTGAAAGATACGCAGTATTTT. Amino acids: CASSQDSAGGLKDTQYF.

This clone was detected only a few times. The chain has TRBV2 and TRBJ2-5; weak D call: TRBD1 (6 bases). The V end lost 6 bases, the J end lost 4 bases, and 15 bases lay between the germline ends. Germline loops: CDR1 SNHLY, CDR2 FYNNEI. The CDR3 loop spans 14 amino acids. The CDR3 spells CASRFQGRGETQYF. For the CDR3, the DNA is TGTGCCAGCAGGTTCCAGGGGCGAGGAGAGACCCAGTACTTC.

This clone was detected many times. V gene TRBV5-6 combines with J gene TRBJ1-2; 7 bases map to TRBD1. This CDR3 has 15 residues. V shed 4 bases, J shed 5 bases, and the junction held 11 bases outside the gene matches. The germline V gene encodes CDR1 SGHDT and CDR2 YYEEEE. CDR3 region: CASSPGTAFLYGYTF. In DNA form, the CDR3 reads TGTGCCAGCAGCCCCGGGACAGCTTTCCTATATGGCTACACCTTC.

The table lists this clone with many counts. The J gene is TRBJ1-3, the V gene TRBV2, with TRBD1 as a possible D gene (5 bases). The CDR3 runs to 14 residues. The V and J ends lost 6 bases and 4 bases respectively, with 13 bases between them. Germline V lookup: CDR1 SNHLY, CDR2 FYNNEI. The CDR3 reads CASSPNQGGNTIYF. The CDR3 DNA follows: TGTGCCAGCAGCCCAAACCAGGGAGGAAACACCATATATTTT. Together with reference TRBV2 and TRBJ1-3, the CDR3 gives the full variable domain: EPEVTQTPSHQVTQMGQEVILRCVPISNHLYFYWYRQILGQKVEFLVSFYNNEISEKSEIFDDQFSVERPDGSNFTLKIRSTKLEDSAMYFCASSPNQGGNTIYFGEGSWLTVV.

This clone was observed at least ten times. CDR3 DNA sequence: TGCGCCAGCAGCTTGGGGGGAGACAAGCAGTTCTTC. This gives the protein CASSLGGDKQFF. V gene TRBV5-1 combines with J gene TRBJ2-1; a weak D match, TRBD2 (5 bases). V was pared by 0 bases and J by 11 bases, with 9 bases between. Germline CDR1 is SGHRS and CDR2 is YFSETQ. The CDR3 runs to 12 residues.

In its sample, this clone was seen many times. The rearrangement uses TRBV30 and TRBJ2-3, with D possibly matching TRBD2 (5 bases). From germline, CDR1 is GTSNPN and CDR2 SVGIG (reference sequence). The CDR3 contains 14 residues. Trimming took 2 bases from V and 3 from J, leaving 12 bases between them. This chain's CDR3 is CAWSHEGRTDTQYF. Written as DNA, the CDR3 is TGTGCCTGGAGTCATGAGGGAAGGACAGATACGCAGTATTTT.

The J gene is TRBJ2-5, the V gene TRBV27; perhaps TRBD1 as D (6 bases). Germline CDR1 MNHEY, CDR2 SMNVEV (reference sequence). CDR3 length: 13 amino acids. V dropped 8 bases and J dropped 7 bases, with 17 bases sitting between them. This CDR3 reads CASALGAGRTQYF. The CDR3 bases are TGTGCCAGCGCCCTGGGGGCCGGCAGGACCCAGTACTTC.

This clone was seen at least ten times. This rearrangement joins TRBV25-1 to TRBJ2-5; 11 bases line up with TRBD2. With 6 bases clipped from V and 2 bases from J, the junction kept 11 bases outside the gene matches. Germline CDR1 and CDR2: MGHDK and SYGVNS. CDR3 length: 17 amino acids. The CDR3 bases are TGTGCCAGCAGCGATCGCGCGGGACTAGCGGATCAAGAGACCCAGTACTTC. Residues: CASSDRAGLADQETQYF.

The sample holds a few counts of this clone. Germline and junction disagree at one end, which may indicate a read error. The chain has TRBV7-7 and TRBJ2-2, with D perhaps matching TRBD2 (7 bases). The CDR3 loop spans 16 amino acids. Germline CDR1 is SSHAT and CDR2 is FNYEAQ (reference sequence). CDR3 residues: CASSHPKGEGTGELFF. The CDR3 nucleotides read TGTGCTAGCAGCCACCCTAAGGGGGAGGGCACCGGGGAGCTGTTTTTT.

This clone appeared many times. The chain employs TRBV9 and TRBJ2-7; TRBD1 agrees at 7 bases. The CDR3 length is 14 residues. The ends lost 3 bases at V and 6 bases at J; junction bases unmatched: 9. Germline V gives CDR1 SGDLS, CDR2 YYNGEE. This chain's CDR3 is CASSARTGYSEQYF. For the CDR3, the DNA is TGTGCCAGCAGCGCCCGGACAGGTTATTCCGAGCAGTACTTC.

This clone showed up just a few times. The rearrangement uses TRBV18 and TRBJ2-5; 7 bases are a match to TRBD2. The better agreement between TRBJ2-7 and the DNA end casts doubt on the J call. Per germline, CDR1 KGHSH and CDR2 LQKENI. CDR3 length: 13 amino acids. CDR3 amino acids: CASSATSIVEQYF. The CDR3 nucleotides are TGTGCCAGCTCAGCGACTAGCATTGTCGAGCAGTACTTC.

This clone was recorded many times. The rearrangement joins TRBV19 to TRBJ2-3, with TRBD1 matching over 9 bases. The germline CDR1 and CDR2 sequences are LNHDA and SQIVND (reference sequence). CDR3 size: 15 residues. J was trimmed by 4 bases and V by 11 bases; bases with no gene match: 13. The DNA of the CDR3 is TGTGCCTCTGGACAGGGGCCCTATTCAGCAGATACGCAGTATTTT. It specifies CASGQGPYSADTQYF.

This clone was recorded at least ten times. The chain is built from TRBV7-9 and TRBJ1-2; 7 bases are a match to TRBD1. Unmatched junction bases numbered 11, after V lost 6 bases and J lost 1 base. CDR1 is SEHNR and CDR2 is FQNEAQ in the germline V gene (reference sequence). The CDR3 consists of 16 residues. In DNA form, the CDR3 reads TGTGCCAGCAGGTTATCCGGGACAGCGCTTAACTATGGCTACACCTTC. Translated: CASRLSGTALNYGYTF.

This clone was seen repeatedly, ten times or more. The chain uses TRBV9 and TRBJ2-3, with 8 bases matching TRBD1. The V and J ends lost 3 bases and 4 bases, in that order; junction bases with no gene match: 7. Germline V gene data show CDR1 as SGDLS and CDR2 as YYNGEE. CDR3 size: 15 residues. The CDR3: CASSEDRVVADTQYF. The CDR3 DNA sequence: TGTGCCAGCAGCGAGGACAGGGTGGTCGCAGATACGCAGTATTTT.

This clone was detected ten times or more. The CDR3 sequence is CASSGQGSFNQPQHF. CDR3 in DNA: TGTGCCAGCAGTGGACAGGGGTCATTCAATCAGCCCCAGCATTTT. V gene TRBV2 combines with J gene TRBJ1-5; 8 positions match TRBD1. This CDR3 region has 15 residues. The germline gives CDR1 SNHLY, CDR2 FYNNEI. Trimming at V came to 4 bases and at J to 3 bases, leaving 5 bases not matched to a gene.

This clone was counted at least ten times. CDR3 sequence: CASSSGQAGNTIYF. DNA for the CDR3: TGCGCCAGCAGCTCAGGACAGGCTGGAAACACCATATATTTT. The chain couples TRBV5-1 to TRBJ1-3, with 7 positions matching TRBD1. Germline CDR1 and CDR2: SGHRS and YFSETQ. The CDR3 has 14 residues. Losses at the gene ends were 3 bases for V and 2 bases for J; bases not matched to a gene: 2. Variable domain in full (rest from reference TRBV5-1 and TRBJ1-3): KAGVTQTPRYLIKTRGQQVTLSCSPISGHRSVSWYQQTPGQGLQFLFEYFSETQRNKGNFPGRFSGRQFSNSRSEMNVSTLELGDSALYLCASSSGQAGNTIYFGEGSWLTVV.

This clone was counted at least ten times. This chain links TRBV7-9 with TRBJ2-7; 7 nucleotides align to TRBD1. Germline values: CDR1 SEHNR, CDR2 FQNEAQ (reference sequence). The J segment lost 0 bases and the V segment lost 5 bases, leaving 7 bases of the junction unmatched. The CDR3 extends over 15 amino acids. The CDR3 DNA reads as TGTGCCAGCAGCCATCGGACAGGACTCTCCTACGAGCAGTACTTC. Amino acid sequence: CASSHRTGLSYEQYF.

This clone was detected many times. CDR3 in DNA: TGTGCCATCAGTGGGACTGGATACGAGCAGTACTTC. This translates into CAISGTGYEQYF. This sequence joins TRBV10-3 and TRBJ2-7; possible D gene TRBD2, 5 bases. Germline loops: CDR1 ENHRY, CDR2 SYGVKD. The V gene lost 4 bases and the J gene lost 4 bases, with 8 bases spanning the gap. The CDR3 length is 12 residues.

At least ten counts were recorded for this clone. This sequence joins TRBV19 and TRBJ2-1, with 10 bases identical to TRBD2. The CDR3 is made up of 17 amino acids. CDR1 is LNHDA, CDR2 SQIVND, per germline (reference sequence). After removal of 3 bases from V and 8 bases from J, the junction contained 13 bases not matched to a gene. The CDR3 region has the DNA TGTGCCAGTAGTATCTCGGGAGCGGCTAGCGGGAGCCATGAGCAGTTCTTC. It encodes CASSISGAASGSHEQFF.

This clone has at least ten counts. CDR3 loop: CASSGYRERNYGYTF. CDR3 in DNA: TGTGCCAGCAGCGGTTACAGGGAGCGTAACTATGGCTACACCTTC. The chain employs TRBV9 and TRBJ1-2, with D perhaps TRBD1 (6 bases). CDR1 SGDLS and CDR2 YYNGEE come from the germline V gene. The V and J ends lost 3 bases and 1 base respectively, with 13 bases between them. The CDR3 totals 15 residues.